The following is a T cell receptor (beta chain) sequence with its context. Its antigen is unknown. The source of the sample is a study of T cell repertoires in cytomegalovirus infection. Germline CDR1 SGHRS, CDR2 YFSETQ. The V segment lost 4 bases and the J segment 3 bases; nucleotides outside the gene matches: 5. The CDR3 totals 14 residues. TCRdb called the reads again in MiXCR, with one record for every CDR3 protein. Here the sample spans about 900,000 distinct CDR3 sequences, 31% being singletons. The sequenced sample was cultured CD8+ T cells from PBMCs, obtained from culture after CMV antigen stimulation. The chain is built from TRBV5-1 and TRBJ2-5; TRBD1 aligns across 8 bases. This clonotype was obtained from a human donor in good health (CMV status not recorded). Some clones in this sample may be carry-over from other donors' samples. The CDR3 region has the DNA TGCGCCAGCAGCGCCGGACAGGGTAAAGAGACCCAGTACTTC. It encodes CASSAGQGKETQYF.